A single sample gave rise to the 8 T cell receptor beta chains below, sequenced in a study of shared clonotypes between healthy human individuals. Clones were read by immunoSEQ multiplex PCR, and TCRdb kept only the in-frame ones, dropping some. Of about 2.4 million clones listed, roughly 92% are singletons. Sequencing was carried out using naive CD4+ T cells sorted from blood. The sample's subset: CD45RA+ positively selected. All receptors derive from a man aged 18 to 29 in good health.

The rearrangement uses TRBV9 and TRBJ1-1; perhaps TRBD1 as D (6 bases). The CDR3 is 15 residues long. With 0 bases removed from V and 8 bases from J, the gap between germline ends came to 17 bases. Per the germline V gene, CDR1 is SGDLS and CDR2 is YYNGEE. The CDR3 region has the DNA TGTGCCAGCAGCGTAGAACAGGGTCTCCTTTCGGAAGCTTTCTTT. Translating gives CASSVEQGLLSEAFF.

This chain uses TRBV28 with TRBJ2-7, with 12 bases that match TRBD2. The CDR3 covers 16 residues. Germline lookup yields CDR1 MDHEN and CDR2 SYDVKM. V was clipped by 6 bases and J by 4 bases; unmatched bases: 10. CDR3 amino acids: CASRELAGGPVYEQYF. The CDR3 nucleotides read TGTGCCAGCAGGGAGCTAGCGGGGGGGCCGGTTTACGAGCAGTACTTC.

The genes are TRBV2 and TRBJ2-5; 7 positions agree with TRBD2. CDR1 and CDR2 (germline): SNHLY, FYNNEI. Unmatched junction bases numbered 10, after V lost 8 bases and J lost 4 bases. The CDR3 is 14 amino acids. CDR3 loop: CASQSDGGGETQYF. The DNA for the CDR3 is TGTGCCAGCCAATCAGATGGGGGGGGAGAGACCCAGTACTTC.

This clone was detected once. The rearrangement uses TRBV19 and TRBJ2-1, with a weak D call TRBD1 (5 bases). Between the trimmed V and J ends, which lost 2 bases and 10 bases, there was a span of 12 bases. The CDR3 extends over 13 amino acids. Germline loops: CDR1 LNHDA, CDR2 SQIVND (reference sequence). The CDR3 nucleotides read TGTGCCAGTAGTATAAGCAGGGCAGGGGAGCAGTTCTTC. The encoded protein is CASSISRAGEQFF.

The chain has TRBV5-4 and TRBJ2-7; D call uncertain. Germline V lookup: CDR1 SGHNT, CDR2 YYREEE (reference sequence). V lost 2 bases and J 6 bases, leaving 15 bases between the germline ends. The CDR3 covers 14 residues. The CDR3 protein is CASSFGHGNAEQYF. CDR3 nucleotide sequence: TGTGCCAGCAGCTTCGGGCACGGAAATGCCGAGCAGTACTTC.

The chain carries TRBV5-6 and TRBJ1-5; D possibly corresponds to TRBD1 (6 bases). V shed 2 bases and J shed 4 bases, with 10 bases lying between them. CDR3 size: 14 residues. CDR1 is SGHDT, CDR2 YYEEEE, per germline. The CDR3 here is CASSFDRTNQPQHF. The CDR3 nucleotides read TGTGCCAGCAGCTTTGACAGGACTAATCAGCCCCAGCATTTT.

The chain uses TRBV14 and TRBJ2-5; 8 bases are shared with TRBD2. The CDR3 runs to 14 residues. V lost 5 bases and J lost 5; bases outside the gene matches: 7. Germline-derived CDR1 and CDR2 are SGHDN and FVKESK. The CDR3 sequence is CASSARGGRETQYF. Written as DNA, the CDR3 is TGTGCCAGCAGCGCTCGGGGGGGCCGGGAGACCCAGTACTTC.

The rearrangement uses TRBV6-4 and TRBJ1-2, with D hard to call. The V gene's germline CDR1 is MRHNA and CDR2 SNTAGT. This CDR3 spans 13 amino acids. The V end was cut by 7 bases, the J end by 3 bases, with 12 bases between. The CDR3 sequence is CASIPDGYYGYTF. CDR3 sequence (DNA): TGTGCCAGCATCCCGGACGGCTACTATGGCTACACCTTC.